This TCR beta chain was sequenced during a study of blood T cell repertoires in COVID-19. Study overall: From T cells, B-cell-depleted T cells, or PBMCs came the material, which was cDNA or gDNA.

Assay used: immunoSEQ multiplex PCR; TCRdb lists only in-frame clones, some missing. The table has some 97,000 clones, about 85% seen once. The sample taken for sequencing was peripheral blood. This receptor was taken from a man between 50 and 59 years old with active or convalescent COVID-19.

CDR3 DNA: TGTGCCACCGAGGGGGGCGCGGGAGGCCCAGGTACGCAGTATTTT. Translated: CATEGGAGGPGTQYF. The chain carries TRBV10-3 and TRBJ2-3, with 8 bases lining up with TRBD2. The CDR3 runs to 15 residues. The V gene's germline CDR1 is ENHRY and CDR2 SYGVKD. After removal of 10 bases from V and 8 bases from J, the junction contained 17 bases not matched to a gene.